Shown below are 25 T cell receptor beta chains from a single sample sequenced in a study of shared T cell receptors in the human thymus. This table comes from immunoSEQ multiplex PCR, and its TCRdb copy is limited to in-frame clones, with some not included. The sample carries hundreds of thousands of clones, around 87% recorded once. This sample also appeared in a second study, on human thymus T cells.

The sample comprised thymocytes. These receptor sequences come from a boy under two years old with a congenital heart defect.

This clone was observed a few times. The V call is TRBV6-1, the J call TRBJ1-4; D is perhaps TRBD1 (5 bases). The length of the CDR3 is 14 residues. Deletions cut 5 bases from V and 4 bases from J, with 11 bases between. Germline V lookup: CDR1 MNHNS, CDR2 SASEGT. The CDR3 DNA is TGTGCCAGCAGTAGGGGCAGGATTAATGAAAAACTGTTTTTT. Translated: CASSRGRINEKLFF.

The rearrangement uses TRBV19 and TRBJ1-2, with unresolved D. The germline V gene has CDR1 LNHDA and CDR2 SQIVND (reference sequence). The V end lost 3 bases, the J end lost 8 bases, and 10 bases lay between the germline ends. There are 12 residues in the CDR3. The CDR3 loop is CASSIEREGYTF. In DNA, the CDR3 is TGTGCCAGTAGTATTGAGAGAGAAGGCTACACCTTC.

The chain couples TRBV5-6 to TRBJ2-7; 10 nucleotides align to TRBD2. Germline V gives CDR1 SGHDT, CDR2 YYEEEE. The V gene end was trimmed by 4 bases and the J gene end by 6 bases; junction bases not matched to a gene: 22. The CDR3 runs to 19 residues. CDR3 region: CASSLRLAGGGNKLAEQYF. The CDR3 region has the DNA TGTGCCAGCAGCCTACGATTAGCGGGGGGTGGGAATAAGCTTGCCGAGCAGTACTTC.

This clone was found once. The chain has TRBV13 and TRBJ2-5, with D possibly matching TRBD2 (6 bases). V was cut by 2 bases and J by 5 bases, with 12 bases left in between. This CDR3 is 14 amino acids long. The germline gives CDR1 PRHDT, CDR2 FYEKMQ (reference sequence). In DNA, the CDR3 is TGTGCCAGCAGCTTATGGAGGGGTAGCGAGACCCAGTACTTC. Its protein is CASSLWRGSETQYF.

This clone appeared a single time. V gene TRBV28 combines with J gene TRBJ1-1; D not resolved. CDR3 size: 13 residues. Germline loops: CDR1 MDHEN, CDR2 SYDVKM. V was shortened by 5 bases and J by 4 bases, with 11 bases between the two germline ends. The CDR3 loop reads CASSIPPVTEAFF. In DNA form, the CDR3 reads TGTGCCAGCAGTATACCTCCGGTCACTGAAGCTTTCTTT.

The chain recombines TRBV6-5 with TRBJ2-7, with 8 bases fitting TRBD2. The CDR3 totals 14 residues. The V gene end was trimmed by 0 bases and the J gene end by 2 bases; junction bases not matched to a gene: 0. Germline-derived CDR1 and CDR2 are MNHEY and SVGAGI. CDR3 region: CASSYSGLAYEQYF. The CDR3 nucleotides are TGTGCCAGCAGTTACTCGGGACTAGCCTACGAGCAGTACTTC.

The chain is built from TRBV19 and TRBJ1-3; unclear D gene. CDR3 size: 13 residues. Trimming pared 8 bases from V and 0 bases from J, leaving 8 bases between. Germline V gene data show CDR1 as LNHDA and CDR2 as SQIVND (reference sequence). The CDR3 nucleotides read TGTGCCAGTGAGAGGGACTCTGGAAACACCATATATTTT. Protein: CASERDSGNTIYF. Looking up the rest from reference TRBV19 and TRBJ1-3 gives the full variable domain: DGGITQSPKYLFRKEGQNVTLSCEQNLNHDAMYWYRQDPGQGLRLIYYSQIVNDFQKGDIAEGYSVSREKKESFPLTVTSAQKNPTAFYLCASERDSGNTIYFGEGSWLTVV.

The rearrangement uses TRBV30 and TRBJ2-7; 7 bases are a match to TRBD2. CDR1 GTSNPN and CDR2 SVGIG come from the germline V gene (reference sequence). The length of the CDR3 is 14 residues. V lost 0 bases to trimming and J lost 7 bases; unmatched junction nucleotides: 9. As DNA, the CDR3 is TGTGCCTGGAGTGTGGGAGGGCCTATGGGTGAGCAGTACTTC. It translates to CAWSVGGPMGEQYF. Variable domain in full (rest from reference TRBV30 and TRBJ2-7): SQTIHQWPATLVQPVGSPLSLECTVEGTSNPNLYWYRQAAGRGLQLLFYSVGIGQISSEVPQNLSASRPQDRQFILSSKKLLLSDSGFYLCAWSVGGPMGEQYFGPGTRLTVT.

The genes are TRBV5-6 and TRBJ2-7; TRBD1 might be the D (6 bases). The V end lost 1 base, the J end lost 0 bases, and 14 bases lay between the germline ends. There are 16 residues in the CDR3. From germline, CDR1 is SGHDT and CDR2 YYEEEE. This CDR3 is CASSLLRQANSYEQYF. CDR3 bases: TGTGCCAGCAGCTTGTTACGACAGGCCAACTCCTACGAGCAGTACTTC.

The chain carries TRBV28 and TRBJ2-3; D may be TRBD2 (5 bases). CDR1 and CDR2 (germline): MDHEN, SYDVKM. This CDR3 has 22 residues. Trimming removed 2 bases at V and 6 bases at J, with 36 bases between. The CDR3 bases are TGTGCCAGCAGTTTACCGACTTCTTATCAGCTCGAATTCGTACACGGGGTCGATACGCAGTATTTT. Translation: CASSLPTSYQLEFVHGVDTQYF.

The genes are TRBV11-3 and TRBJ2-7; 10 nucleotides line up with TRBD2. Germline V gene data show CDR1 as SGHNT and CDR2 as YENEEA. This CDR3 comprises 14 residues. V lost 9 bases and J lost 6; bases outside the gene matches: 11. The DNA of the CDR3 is TGTGCCAGGGATAAGCGGGAGGGCCGAGGCGAGCAGTACTTC. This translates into CARDKREGRGEQYF.

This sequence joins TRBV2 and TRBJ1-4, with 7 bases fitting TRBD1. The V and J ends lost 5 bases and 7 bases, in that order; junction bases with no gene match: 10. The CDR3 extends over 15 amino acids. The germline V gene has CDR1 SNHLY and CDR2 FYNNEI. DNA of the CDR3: TGTGCCAGCAGTCCCCTACAGGGGCGGGGTGAAAAACTGTTTTTT. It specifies CASSPLQGRGEKLFF.

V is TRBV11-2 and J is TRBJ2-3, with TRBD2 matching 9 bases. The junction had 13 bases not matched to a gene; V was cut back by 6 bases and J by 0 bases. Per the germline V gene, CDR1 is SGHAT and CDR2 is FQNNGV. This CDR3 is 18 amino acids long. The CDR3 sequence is CASSVRVREGGSTDTQYF. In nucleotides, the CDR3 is TGTGCCAGCAGTGTGAGGGTGCGGGAGGGCGGAAGCACAGATACGCAGTATTTT.

The CDR3 is CASRPVILEGLIYEQYF. In DNA, the CDR3 is TGTGCAAGTCGCCCCGTTATCCTAGAGGGTCTTATCTACGAGCAGTACTTC. The chain couples TRBV12-2 to TRBJ2-7; the table names TRBD2, a call not compared with the DNA. TRBV12-2 is a pseudogene locus. The CDR3 has 17 amino acids.

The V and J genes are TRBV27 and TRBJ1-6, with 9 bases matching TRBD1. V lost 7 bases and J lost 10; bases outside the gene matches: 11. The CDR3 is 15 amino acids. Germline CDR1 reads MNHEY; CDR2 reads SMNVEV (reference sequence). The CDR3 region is CASNIGGQGNSPLHF. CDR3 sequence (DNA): TGTGCCAGCAACATTGGCGGACAGGGGAACTCACCCCTCCACTTT.

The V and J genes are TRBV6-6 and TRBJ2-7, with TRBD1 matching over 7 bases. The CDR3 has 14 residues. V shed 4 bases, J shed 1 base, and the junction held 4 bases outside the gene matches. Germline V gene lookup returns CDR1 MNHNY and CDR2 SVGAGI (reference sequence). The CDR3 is CASSWDRESYEQYF. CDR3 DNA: TGTGCCAGCAGTTGGGACAGAGAATCCTACGAGCAGTACTTC.

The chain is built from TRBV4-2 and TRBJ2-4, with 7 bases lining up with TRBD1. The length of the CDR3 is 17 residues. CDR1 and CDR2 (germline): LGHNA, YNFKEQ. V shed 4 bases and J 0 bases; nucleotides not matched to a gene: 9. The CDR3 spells CASSLDRDNLAKNIQYF. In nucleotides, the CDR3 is TGTGCCAGCAGCCTCGACAGGGACAATCTAGCCAAAAACATTCAGTACTTC.

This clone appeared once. The CDR3, as DNA: TGTGCCAGCAGTGGCGGGACTAGCGGGAGATCGACCTACGAGCAGTACTTC. This encodes CASSGGTSGRSTYEQYF. The V gene is TRBV2, the J gene TRBJ2-7; 14 bases map to TRBD2. The CDR3 runs to 17 residues. Trimming cost V 4 bases and J 2 bases; bases outside gene matches: 7. The germline CDR1 and CDR2 sequences are SNHLY and FYNNEI.

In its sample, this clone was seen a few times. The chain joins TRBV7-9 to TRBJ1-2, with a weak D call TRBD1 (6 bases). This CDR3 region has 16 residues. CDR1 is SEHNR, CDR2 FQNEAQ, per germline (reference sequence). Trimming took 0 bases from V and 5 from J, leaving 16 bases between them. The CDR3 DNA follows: TGTGCCAGCAGCTTAGCAGAGATACCGGGACAATATGGCTACACCTTC. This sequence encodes CASSLAEIPGQYGYTF.

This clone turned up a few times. The CDR3 DNA reads TGCGCCAGCATGTCGACTGCACAGACAGAGAACACTGAAGCTTTCTTT. Protein product: CASMSTAQTENTEAFF. The chain has TRBV4-3 and TRBJ1-1; perhaps TRBD1 as D (5 bases). This CDR3 comprises 16 residues. Germline V gene lookup returns CDR1 LGHNA and CDR2 YSLEER. The V end lost 7 bases, the J end lost 1 base, and 19 bases lay between the germline ends.

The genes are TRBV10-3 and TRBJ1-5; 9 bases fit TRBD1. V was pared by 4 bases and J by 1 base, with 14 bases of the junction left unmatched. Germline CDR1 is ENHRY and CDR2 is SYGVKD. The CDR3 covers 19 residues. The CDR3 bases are TGTGCCATCAGTGTACCCGACCGGGACAGGGAATGGAGCAATCAGCCCCAGCATTTT. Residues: CAISVPDRDREWSNQPQHF.

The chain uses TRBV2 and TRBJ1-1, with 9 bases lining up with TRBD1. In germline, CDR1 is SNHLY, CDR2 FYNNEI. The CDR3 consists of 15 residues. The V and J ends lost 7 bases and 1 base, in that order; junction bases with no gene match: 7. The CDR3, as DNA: TGTGCCAGCACTGAGTCGACAGGGGGGAACACTGAAGCTTTCTTT. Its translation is CASTESTGGNTEAFF. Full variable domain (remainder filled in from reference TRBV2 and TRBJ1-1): EPEVTQTPSHQVTQMGQEVILRCVPISNHLYFYWYRQILGQKVEFLVSFYNNEISEKSEIFDDQFSVERPDGSNFTLKIRSTKLEDSAMYFCASTESTGGNTEAFFGQGTRLTVV.

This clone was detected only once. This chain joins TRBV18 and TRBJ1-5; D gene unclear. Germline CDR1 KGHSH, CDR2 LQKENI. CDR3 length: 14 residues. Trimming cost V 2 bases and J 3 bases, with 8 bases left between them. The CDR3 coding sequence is TGTGCCAGCTCACCAGGGGAGACCAATCAGCCCCAGCATTTT. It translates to CASSPGETNQPQHF.

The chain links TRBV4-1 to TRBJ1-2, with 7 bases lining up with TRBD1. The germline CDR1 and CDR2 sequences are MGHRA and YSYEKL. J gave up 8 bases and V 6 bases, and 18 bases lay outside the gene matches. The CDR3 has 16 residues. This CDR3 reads CASRPIKGTVLGGYTF. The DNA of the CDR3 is TGCGCCAGCAGACCAATCAAAGGGACAGTCTTGGGGGGCTACACCTTC.

Here the CDR3 reads CASRQDREDTEAFF. As DNA, the CDR3 is TGCGCCAGCAGACAGGACAGGGAGGACACTGAAGCTTTCTTT. V gene TRBV5-1 combines with J gene TRBJ1-1; 8 nucleotides align to TRBD1. The CDR3 has 14 amino acids. The V and J ends lost 5 bases and 3 bases, in that order; junction bases with no gene match: 6. CDR1 and CDR2 (germline): SGHRS, YFSETQ.